This T cell receptor (beta chain) stems from a study of blood T cell repertoires in COVID-19. As for the study in general: Collection of acute and convalescent COVID-19 samples took place in the United States, Italy and Spain. T cells, B-cell-depleted T cells, or PBMCs provided the cDNA or gDNA that served as material.

CDR3 length: 15 residues. Germline CDR1 is MNHEY and CDR2 is SMNVEV (reference sequence). V gave up 9 bases and J gave up 6 bases; unmatched junction bases: 13. Sequencing used immunoSEQ multiplex PCR; TCRdb keeps in-frame clones, though not all of them. The sample holds more than 150,000 clones, around 85% seen once. Sequenced material: peripheral blood. The chain joins TRBV27 to TRBJ1-4; 7 bases match TRBD1. The source of this sequence is a man between 65 and 85 years old with active or convalescent COVID-19. CDR3 protein: CASKRQGSADEKLFF. The CDR3 nucleotides are TGTGCCAGTAAACGACAGGGCTCAGCGGATGAAAAACTGTTTTTT.